At least ten counts were recorded for the clone carrying this T cell receptor (beta chain). The antigen is not known. Germline assignment: CDR1 SGHRS and CDR2 YFSETQ. CDR3 size: 12 residues. V gave up 5 bases and J gave up 2 bases, with 7 bases separating them. Construction of the TCR beta libraries employed iRepertoire HTBI primers in conjunction with Arm-PCR of CDR3 regions. TCRdb re-analysed the multiplex PCR reads in MiXCR, keeping a single row per CDR3 protein. The sample carries around 320,000 distinct CDR3 sequences, 16% recorded once. This entry belongs to a study of regulatory T cells in long-lasting Graves disease. Study conclusions and caveats: For persistent Graves' patients, TCR diversity was lower than for newly diagnosed ones.

Time point in this sample: newly diagnosed GD, antithyroid drugs for less than 3 months. TCR sequences were obtained from RNA taken from PBMCs. This same sample was also taken into another study, of T cells in Graves' hyperthyroidism and ophthalmopathy. This second study notes: Across 18 months, stable Graves' hyperthyroidism was marked by no progression to ophthalmopathy. First-round RT-PCR targeting the TCR CDR3 was performed with the HTBI primer set.

The starting material was peripheral blood mononuclear cells (PBMCs), obtained at new diagnosis, from a patient treated with antithyroid drugs. This clonotype was sampled from a man aged 40-49 years with Graves disease. The chain combines TRBV5-1 with TRBJ1-2; D gene unclear. CDR3 loop: CASREVNYGYTF. DNA of the CDR3: TGCGCCAGCAGGGAGGTGAACTATGGCTACACCTTC.